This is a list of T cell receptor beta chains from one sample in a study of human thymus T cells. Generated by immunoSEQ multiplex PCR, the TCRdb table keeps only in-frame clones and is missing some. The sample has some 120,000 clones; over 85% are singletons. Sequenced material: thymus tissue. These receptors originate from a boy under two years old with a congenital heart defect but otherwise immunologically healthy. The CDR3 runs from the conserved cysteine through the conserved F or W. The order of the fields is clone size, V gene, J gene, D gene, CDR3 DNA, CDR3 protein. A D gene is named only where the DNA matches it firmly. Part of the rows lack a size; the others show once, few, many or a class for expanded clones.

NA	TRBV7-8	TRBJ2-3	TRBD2	TGTGCCAGCAGCTTAGCGCGGGGTAGCGGGGGGGCCAACACAGATACGCAGTATTTT	CASSLARGSGGANTDTQYF
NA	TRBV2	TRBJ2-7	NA	TGTGCCAGCAGTGAAATGCTGGGCAGCCCCTACGAGCAGTACTTC	CASSEMLGSPYEQYF
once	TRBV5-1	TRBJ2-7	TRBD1	TGCGCCATCTTGGGACAGAGCTCCTACGAGCAGTACTTC	CAILGQSSYEQYF
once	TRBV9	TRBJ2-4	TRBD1	TGTGCCAGCAGCGTAGGGACAGGTCCCATAAACATTCAGTACTTC	CASSVGTGPINIQYF
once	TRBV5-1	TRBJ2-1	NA	TGCGCCAGCAGTGCAGGGACTCCCTACAATGAGCAGTTCTTC	CASSAGTPYNEQFF
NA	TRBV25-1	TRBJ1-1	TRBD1	TGTGCCAGCAGTGAATGGGGGACAGCGAACACTGAAGCTTTCTTT	CASSEWGTANTEAFF
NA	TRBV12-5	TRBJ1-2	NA	TGTGCTAGTGGTCCCGAATACTGTCCCGGGACGGACACCTATGGCTACACCTTC	CASGPEYCPGTDTYGYTF
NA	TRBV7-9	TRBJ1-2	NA	TGTGCCAGCAGCGATCAGAATGGCTACACCTTC	CASSDQNGYTF
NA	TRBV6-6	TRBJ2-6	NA	TGTGCCAGCAGTGCCAGATCGAAAGGGGCCAACGTCCTGACTTTC	CASSARSKGANVLTF
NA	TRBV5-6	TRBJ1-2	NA	TGTGCCAGCAGCATTGCCCCAGATCCACCCTTATACACCTTC	CASSIAPDPPLYTF
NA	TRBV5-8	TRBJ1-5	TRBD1	TGTGCCAGCAGCTTGGTAAGGGGGCACCAGCCCCAGCATTTT	CASSLVRGHQPQHF
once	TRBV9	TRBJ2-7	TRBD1	TGTGCCAGCAGCGACGGCCGGGACAGCCCGACCTACGAGCAGTACTTC	CASSDGRDSPTYEQYF
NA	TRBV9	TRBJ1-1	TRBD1	TGTGCCAGCAGCGACCGGGACAGGCGAGACACTGAAGCTTTCTTT	CASSDRDRRDTEAFF
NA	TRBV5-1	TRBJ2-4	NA	TGCGCCAGCAGCAGCTACGGGGAGAACATTCAGTACTTC	CASSSYGENIQYF
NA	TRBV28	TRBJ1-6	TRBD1	TGTGCCAGCAGTTTAATGGGACAGGGGAGGTCACCCCTCCACTTT	CASSLMGQGRSPLHF